The 5 T cell receptor beta chains presented below share a single source sample, sequenced in a study of blood T cell repertoires in COVID-19. The table came from immunoSEQ multiplex PCR; TCRdb's copy has only in-frame clones and leaves some out. This table holds about 200,000 clones, around 80% found once. Material for sequencing was peripheral blood. These TCRs come from a woman aged 65 to 85 with acute or convalescent COVID-19.

In this sample, this clone turned up a few times. The chain combines TRBV7-3 with TRBJ2-3; 8 nucleotides line up with TRBD2. CDR3 length: 13 amino acids. Per germline, CDR1 SGHTA and CDR2 FQGTGA. Unmatched junction bases numbered 2, after V lost 5 bases and J lost 4 bases. The CDR3 reads CASSTGGADTQYF. The DNA for the CDR3 is TGTGCCAGCAGCACGGGAGGGGCAGATACGCAGTATTTT.

The chain recombines TRBV5-1 with TRBJ2-1, with 13 bases fitting TRBD2. The CDR3 length is 17 residues. The junction had 10 bases not matched to a gene; V was cut back by 0 bases and J by 10 bases. The germline gives CDR1 SGHRS, CDR2 YFSETQ. The CDR3 DNA reads TGCGCCAGCAGCTTGGCCGGGACTAGCGGGAAGGCGGGGGAGCAGTTCTTC. The encoded protein is CASSLAGTSGKAGEQFF.

The chain combines TRBV11-3 with TRBJ2-3; 14 positions agree with TRBD2. CDR3 length: 16 residues. Trimming removed 3 bases from V and 4 bases from J; junction bases left unmatched: 3. CDR1 is SGHNT, CDR2 YENEEA, per germline. CDR3: CASSLGTSGSSDTQYF. CDR3 sequence (DNA): TGTGCCAGCAGCTTGGGGACTAGCGGGAGTTCAGATACGCAGTATTTT. Looking up the rest from reference TRBV11-3 and TRBJ2-3 gives the full variable domain: EAGVVQSPRYKIIEKKQPVAFWCNPISGHNTLYWYLQNLGQGPELLIRYENEEAVDDSQLPKDRFSAERLKGVDSTLKIQPAELGDSAVYLCASSLGTSGSSDTQYFGPGTRLTVL.

J is TRBJ2-1 and V is TRBV11-2, with 10 bases fitting TRBD2. The germline V gene has CDR1 SGHAT and CDR2 FQNNGV. This CDR3 spans 16 amino acids. V was clipped by 4 bases and J by 7 bases; unmatched bases: 10. The CDR3 coding sequence is TGTGCCAGCAGCTACAAGCTAGCGGGAGTAAAAAATGAGCAGTTCTTC. It specifies CASSYKLAGVKNEQFF.

The chain combines TRBV28 with TRBJ2-5; D is ambiguous. There are 12 residues in the CDR3. Germline CDR1 and CDR2: MDHEN and SYDVKM. Trimming left V 3 bases short and J 4 bases short, with 6 bases between. The CDR3 loop reads CASSFGAETQYF. The CDR3 nucleotides read TGTGCCAGCAGTTTCGGTGCAGAGACCCAGTACTTC.